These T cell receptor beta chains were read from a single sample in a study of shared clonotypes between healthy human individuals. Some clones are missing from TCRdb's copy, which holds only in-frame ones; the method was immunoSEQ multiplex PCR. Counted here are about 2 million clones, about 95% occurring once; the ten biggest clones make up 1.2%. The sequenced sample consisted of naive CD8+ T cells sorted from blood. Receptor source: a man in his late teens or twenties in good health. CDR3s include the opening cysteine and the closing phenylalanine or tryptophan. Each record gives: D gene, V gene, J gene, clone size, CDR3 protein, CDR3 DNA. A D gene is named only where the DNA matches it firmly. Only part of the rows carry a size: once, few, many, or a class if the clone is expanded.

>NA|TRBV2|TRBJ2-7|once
CASSFLYEQYF
TGTGCCAGCAGCTTTCTCTACGAGCAGTACTTC
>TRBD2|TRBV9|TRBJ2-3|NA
CASSVMERGPSDTQYF
TGTGCCAGCAGCGTAATGGAGCGGGGGCCTTCAGATACGCAGTATTTT
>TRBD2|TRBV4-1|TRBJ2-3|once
CASSQGPASGGDTQYF
TGCGCCAGCAGCCAAGGCCCCGCTAGCGGGGGAGATACGCAGTATTTT
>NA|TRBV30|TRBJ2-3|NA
CAWSEGDTSTDTQYF
TGTGCCTGGAGTGAGGGCGATACTAGCACAGATACGCAGTATTTT
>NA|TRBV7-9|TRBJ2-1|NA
CASSRAGLSDEQFF
TGTGCCAGCAGCAGGGCGGGGTTATCTGATGAGCAGTTCTTC
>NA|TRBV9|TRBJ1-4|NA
CASSQFDGGGEKLFF
TGTGCCAGCAGCCAATTCGATGGGGGAGGAGAAAAACTGTTTTTT
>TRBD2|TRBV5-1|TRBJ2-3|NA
CASSSYRLADTDTQYF
TGCGCCAGCAGCTCGTATAGACTAGCGGACACAGATACGCAGTATTTT
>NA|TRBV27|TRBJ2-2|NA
CASRTLQNTGELFF
TGTGCCAGCAGGACACTACAGAACACCGGGGAGCTGTTTTTT
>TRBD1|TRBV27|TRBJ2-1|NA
CASSPAGGHNEQFF
TGTGCCAGCAGTCCGGCAGGGGGCCACAATGAGCAGTTCTTC
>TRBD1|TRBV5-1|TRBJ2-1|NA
CASSSQGQGSYNEQFF
TGCGCCAGCAGCAGCCAGGGACAGGGCTCCTACAATGAGCAGTTCTTC
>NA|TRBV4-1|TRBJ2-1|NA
CASSQDSVYPQFF
TGCGCCAGCAGCCAAGATTCCGTTTATCCGCAGTTCTTC
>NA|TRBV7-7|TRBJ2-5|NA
CASSFRLGWETQYF
TGTGCTAGCAGCTTCCGACTAGGGTGGGAGACCCAGTACTTC
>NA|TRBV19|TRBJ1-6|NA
CASSEGLNLHF
TGTGCCAGTAGTGAAGGTCTTAACCTCCACTTT
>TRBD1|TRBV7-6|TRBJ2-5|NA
CASSQGAGQETQYF
TGTGCCAGCAGCCAGGGGGCAGGGCAGGAGACCCAGTACTTC
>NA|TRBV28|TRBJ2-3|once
CASSLDDEGVVKDTQYF
TGTGCCAGCAGTTTAGACGACGAGGGAGTGGTAAAAGATACGCAGTATTTT
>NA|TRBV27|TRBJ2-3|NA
CASSPYPGIASTDTQYF
TGTGCCAGCAGTCCCTATCCCGGGATCGCTAGCACAGATACGCAGTATTTT
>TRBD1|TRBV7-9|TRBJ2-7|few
CASSGSGQGLHEQYF
TGTGCCAGCAGCGGAAGCGGACAGGGGCTCCACGAGCAGTACTTC
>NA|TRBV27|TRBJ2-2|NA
CASSFYRGTGELFF
TGTGCCAGCAGTTTCTACCGGGGCACCGGGGAGCTGTTTTTT
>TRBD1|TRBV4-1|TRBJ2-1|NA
CASSQGTGWNEQFF
TGCGCCAGCAGCCAAGGGACAGGGTGGAATGAGCAGTTCTTC
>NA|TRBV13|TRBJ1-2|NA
CASSLAASPYGYTF
TGTGCCAGCAGCTTAGCGGCCAGTCCCTATGGCTACACCTTC
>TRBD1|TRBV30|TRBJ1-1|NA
CAWAEQGLNTEAFF
TGTGCCTGGGCCGAACAGGGGCTGAACACTGAAGCTTTCTTT
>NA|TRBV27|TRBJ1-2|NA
CAAGGLGGYGYTF
TGTGCTGCGGGGGGACTTGGTGGCTATGGCTACACCTTC
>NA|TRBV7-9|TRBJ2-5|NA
CASSLVGVQETQYF
TGTGCCAGCAGCTTAGTCGGCGTCCAAGAGACCCAGTACTTC
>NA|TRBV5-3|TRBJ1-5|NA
CARSLGPARDQGSSSNQPQHF
TGTGCCAGAAGCTTGGGCCCTGCCCGGGACCAGGGCTCCTCTAGCAATCAGCCCCAGCATTTT
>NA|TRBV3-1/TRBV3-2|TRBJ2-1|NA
CASSRQWFF
TGTGCCAGCTCGAGGCAATGGTTCTTC
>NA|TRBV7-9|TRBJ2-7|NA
CASSPVLGVYYEQYF
TGTGCCAGCAGCCCGGTGTTGGGGGTCTACTACGAGCAGTACTTC
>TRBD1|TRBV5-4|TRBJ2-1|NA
CASSGDRGGKRNEQFF
TGTGCCAGCAGCGGGGACAGGGGAGGTAAGCGCAATGAGCAGTTCTTC
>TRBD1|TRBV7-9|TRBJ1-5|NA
CASSHTGGNQPQHF
TGTGCCAGCAGCCATACAGGGGGCAATCAGCCCCAGCATTTT
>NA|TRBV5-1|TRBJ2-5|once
CASSLGASTGETQYF
TGCGCCAGCAGCTTGGGGGCTAGCACCGGAGAGACCCAGTACTTC
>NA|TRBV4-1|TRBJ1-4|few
CASSQEYLQATNEKLFF
TGCGCCAGCAGCCAAGAATACCTACAAGCAACTAATGAAAAACTGTTTTTT
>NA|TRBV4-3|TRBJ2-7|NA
CASSPGTASYEQYF
TGCGCCAGCAGCCCCGGGACTGCCTCCTACGAGCAGTACTTC
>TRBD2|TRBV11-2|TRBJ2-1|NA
CASSPTVAYSGNEQFF
TGTGCCAGCAGCCCTACCGTCGCTTATAGCGGGAATGAGCAGTTCTTC
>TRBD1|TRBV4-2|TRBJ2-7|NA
CASSPIGTGPYEQYF
TGTGCCAGCAGCCCGATCGGGACAGGCCCCTACGAGCAGTACTTC
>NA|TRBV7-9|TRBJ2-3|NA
CASSFGINTDTQYF
TGTGCCAGCAGCTTCGGTATTAACACAGATACGCAGTATTTT
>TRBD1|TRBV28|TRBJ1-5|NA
CASRATGGGQPQHF
TGTGCCAGCAGGGCCACAGGGGGCGGTCAGCCCCAGCATTTT
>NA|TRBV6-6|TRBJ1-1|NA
CASSYSVGLNTEAFF
TGTGCCAGCAGTTACTCCGTGGGTCTGAACACTGAAGCTTTCTTT
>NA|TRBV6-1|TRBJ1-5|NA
CASSRGKTSNQPQHF
TGTGCCAGCAGCAGGGGAAAGACTAGCAATCAGCCCCAGCATTTT
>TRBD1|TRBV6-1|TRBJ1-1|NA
CASSAPGGRDSEAFF
TGTGCCAGCAGTGCCCCAGGGGGCAGGGATTCTGAAGCTTTCTTT
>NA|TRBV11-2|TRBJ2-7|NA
CASSLALVEQYF
TGTGCCAGCAGCCTTGCTTTAGTTGAGCAGTACTTC